The rows below give T cell receptor beta chains drawn from one sample of a study of T-cell memory formation after mild COVID-19. One entry per CDR3 protein, called by TCRdb with MiXCR from the 5' RACE reads. The table shows roughly 580,000 distinct CDR3 sequences, with roughly 18% occurring only once. The sample was PBMCs or a T cell subset sorted from them (not recorded which). The receptors stem from an adult woman who had mild COVID-19 (a few samples of this study predate the infection). Cell type and time point are not known. Both conserved end residues are part of each CDR3. D genes are given only for firm matches. Clone size is given for some rows only: seen once, a few or many times, or a class if the clone is expanded.

clone size: .
V gene: TRBV7-2
D gene: .
J gene: TRBJ2-7
CDR3 DNA: TGTGCCAGCAGCTTTGCAGACTCCTACGAGCAGTACTTC
CDR3 protein: CASSFADSYEQYF

clone size: few
V gene: TRBV11-3
D gene: .
J gene: TRBJ1-1
CDR3 DNA: TGTGCCAGCAGCTCCTTGACAGCTATGAACACTGAAGCTTTCTTT
CDR3 protein: CASSSLTAMNTEAFF

clone size: .
V gene: TRBV6-5
D gene: TRBD2
J gene: TRBJ2-2
CDR3 DNA: TGTGCCAGCAGTAGTATAGCGGGGGGGCCCGGGGAGCTGTTTTTT
CDR3 protein: CASSSIAGGPGELFF

clone size: few
V gene: TRBV12-3/TRBV12-4
D gene: .
J gene: TRBJ1-6
CDR3 DNA: TGTGCCAGCAGTGCCCAACAGGGACGGGGGTCCTATAATTCACCCCTCCACTTT
CDR3 protein: CASSAQQGRGSYNSPLHF

clone size: many
V gene: TRBV9
D gene: .
J gene: TRBJ2-1
CDR3 DNA: TGTGCCAGCAGCGCACTGCGGGATGAGCAGTTCTTC
CDR3 protein: CASSALRDEQFF

clone size: few
V gene: TRBV7-2
D gene: TRBD1
J gene: TRBJ1-1
CDR3 DNA: TGTGCCAGCAGGCCACGCCCGGGACAGGGGGCGGTGGCCACTGAAGCTTTCTTT
CDR3 protein: CASRPRPGQGAVATEAFF

clone size: few
V gene: TRBV24-1
D gene: .
J gene: TRBJ2-1
CDR3 DNA: TGTGCCACCAGTGATTTGCACCGGGACTCCAATGAGCAGTTCTTC
CDR3 protein: CATSDLHRDSNEQFF

clone size: .
V gene: TRBV11-2
D gene: .
J gene: TRBJ2-3
CDR3 DNA: TGTGCCAGCAGGTATACGGGCAGGACCAGCACAGATACGCAGTATTTT
CDR3 protein: CASRYTGRTSTDTQYF

clone size: many
V gene: TRBV7-9
D gene: .
J gene: TRBJ2-1
CDR3 DNA: TGTGCCAGCAGCTTAGCCGAGTTCGTGGATGAGCAGTTCTTC
CDR3 protein: CASSLAEFVDEQFF

clone size: many
V gene: TRBV6-1
D gene: TRBD1
J gene: TRBJ1-1
CDR3 DNA: TGTGCCAGCAGACAGGGACAGGGAAAAGCTTTCTTT
CDR3 protein: CASRQGQGKAFF

clone size: .
V gene: TRBV5-1
D gene: .
J gene: TRBJ2-7
CDR3 DNA: TGCGCCAGCAGCTTCTCTGGGGAGGCGGGGATGGCGGAAAACGAGCAGTACTTC
CDR3 protein: CASSFSGEAGMAENEQYF

clone size: .
V gene: TRBV6-1
D gene: .
J gene: TRBJ2-7
CDR3 DNA: TGTGCCAGCAGCCAGACAGACTTCTACGAGCAGTACTTC
CDR3 protein: CASSQTDFYEQYF

clone size: few
V gene: TRBV10-3
D gene: TRBD2
J gene: TRBJ2-1
CDR3 DNA: TGTGCCATCAGTGCGAGCGGGGGGGTCAATGAGCAGTTCTTC
CDR3 protein: CAISASGGVNEQFF

clone size: many
V gene: TRBV11-2
D gene: .
J gene: TRBJ2-3
CDR3 DNA: TGTGCCAGCATACAGCGGGGCCAGGGGGGTACGCAGTATTTT
CDR3 protein: CASIQRGQGGTQYF

clone size: many
V gene: TRBV4-2
D gene: .
J gene: TRBJ2-5
CDR3 DNA: TGTGCCAGCAGCCAAGAGGTGGGAATGGAGACCCAGTACTTC
CDR3 protein: CASSQEVGMETQYF

clone size: few
V gene: TRBV5-1
D gene: TRBD1
J gene: TRBJ2-7
CDR3 DNA: TGCGCCAGCAGCGGACAGGTTACCTACGAGCAGTACTTC
CDR3 protein: CASSGQVTYEQYF

clone size: .
V gene: TRBV3-1
D gene: .
J gene: TRBJ2-7
CDR3 DNA: TGTGCCAGCAGCCAAGAAGGAAACTACGAGCAGTACTTC
CDR3 protein: CASSQEGNYEQYF

clone size: .
V gene: TRBV6-5
D gene: TRBD1
J gene: TRBJ1-1
CDR3 DNA: TGTGCCAGCAGTTACGCGAACAGGGGGTTTTACGGTGAAGCTTTCTTT
CDR3 protein: CASSYANRGFYGEAFF

clone size: .
V gene: TRBV19
D gene: .
J gene: TRBJ2-1
CDR3 DNA: TGTGCCAGTAGTTTCCAGACCAGCTACAATGAGCAGTTCTTC
CDR3 protein: CASSFQTSYNEQFF

clone size: .
V gene: TRBV29-1
D gene: TRBD2
J gene: TRBJ2-1
CDR3 DNA: TGCAGCGTTGCTAGCGGGTCCCCCTACGAGCAGTTCTTC
CDR3 protein: CSVASGSPYEQFF

clone size: many
V gene: TRBV7-6
D gene: TRBD1
J gene: TRBJ2-1
CDR3 DNA: TGTGCCAGCAGCTCGACAGGGGGCGCTTACAATGAGCAGTTCTTC
CDR3 protein: CASSSTGGAYNEQFF

clone size: few
V gene: TRBV7-2
D gene: .
J gene: TRBJ1-5
CDR3 DNA: TGTGCCAGCAGCTTAGAAACCGGATTCAATCAGCCCCAGCATTTT
CDR3 protein: CASSLETGFNQPQHF

clone size: few
V gene: TRBV27
D gene: .
J gene: TRBJ2-7
CDR3 DNA: TGTGCCAGCAGTCCGGGGACATCCGCCCCCTACGAGCAGTACTTC
CDR3 protein: CASSPGTSAPYEQYF

clone size: .
V gene: TRBV29-1
D gene: .
J gene: TRBJ1-1
CDR3 DNA: TGCAGCGTCGCCAGGGAGAACACTGAAGCTTTCTTT
CDR3 protein: CSVARENTEAFF

clone size: few
V gene: TRBV15
D gene: TRBD1
J gene: TRBJ2-3
CDR3 DNA: TGTGCCACCAGCAGAGCAGGGACAGTAACAGATACGCAGTATTTT
CDR3 protein: CATSRAGTVTDTQYF

clone size: many
V gene: TRBV5-1
D gene: TRBD1
J gene: TRBJ2-7
CDR3 DNA: TGCGCCAGCAGCTTGGTGGAGACAGGGGCCTACGAGCAGTACTTC
CDR3 protein: CASSLVETGAYEQYF

clone size: .
V gene: TRBV19
D gene: .
J gene: TRBJ1-5
CDR3 DNA: TGTGCCAGTAGTATACAGGGGAACAATCAGCCCCAGCATTTT
CDR3 protein: CASSIQGNNQPQHF

clone size: many
V gene: TRBV5-1
D gene: TRBD2
J gene: TRBJ2-7
CDR3 DNA: TGCGCCAGCAGGCCGGGACTAGCGGGCGAGCAGTACTTC
CDR3 protein: CASRPGLAGEQYF

clone size: many
V gene: TRBV7-8
D gene: TRBD2
J gene: TRBJ2-3
CDR3 DNA: TGTGCCAGCAGCTTACGGGCTAGCGGGGCTACAGATACGCAGTATTTT
CDR3 protein: CASSLRASGATDTQYF

clone size: few
V gene: TRBV12-3/TRBV12-4
D gene: .
J gene: TRBJ1-1
CDR3 DNA: TGTGCCAGCAGTTTCGGTGTCATACAGAACACTGAAGCTTTCTTT
CDR3 protein: CASSFGVIQNTEAFF

clone size: .
V gene: TRBV29-1
D gene: TRBD2
J gene: TRBJ2-3
CDR3 DNA: TGCAGCGAGAGGGGACTAGCGGGGCCCGGGGGAGATACGCAGTATTTT
CDR3 protein: CSERGLAGPGGDTQYF

clone size: .
V gene: TRBV20-1
D gene: .
J gene: TRBJ2-1
CDR3 DNA: TGCAGTGCTAACCCGGGCCCCTACAATGAGCAGTTCTTC
CDR3 protein: CSANPGPYNEQFF

clone size: .
V gene: TRBV6-5
D gene: TRBD2
J gene: TRBJ2-5
CDR3 DNA: TGTGCCAGCAGTTCCTGGACTAGCGGAAGGACCCAGTACTTC
CDR3 protein: CASSSWTSGRTQYF

clone size: few
V gene: TRBV30
D gene: .
J gene: TRBJ1-2
CDR3 DNA: TGTGCCTGGAGTATAATCTATGGCTACACCTTC
CDR3 protein: CAWSIIYGYTF

clone size: few
V gene: TRBV7-9
D gene: .
J gene: TRBJ2-4
CDR3 DNA: TGTGCCAGCAGCTTAGGCAACCCTAGGCAGTACTTC
CDR3 protein: CASSLGNPRQYF

clone size: .
V gene: TRBV24-1
D gene: .
J gene: TRBJ2-5
CDR3 DNA: TGTGCCACCAGCCCCCCGGGTGGTCAAGAGACCCAGTACTTC
CDR3 protein: CATSPPGGQETQYF

clone size: few
V gene: TRBV30
D gene: .
J gene: TRBJ1-5
CDR3 DNA: TGTGCCTGGAGCGCCCCCAGTCAGCCCCAGCATTTT
CDR3 protein: CAWSAPSQPQHF

clone size: .
V gene: TRBV7-3
D gene: .
J gene: TRBJ2-1
CDR3 DNA: TGTGCCAGCAGCCCATATCAGACGGGTGAGCAGTTCTTC
CDR3 protein: CASSPYQTGEQFF

clone size: many
V gene: TRBV24-1
D gene: TRBD1
J gene: TRBJ1-5
CDR3 DNA: TGTGCCACCAGTGGGGGACAGGGCTATCAGCCCCAGCATTTT
CDR3 protein: CATSGGQGYQPQHF

clone size: few
V gene: TRBV10-3
D gene: .
J gene: TRBJ1-5
CDR3 DNA: TGTGCCATCAGTGAGTCCCCTTTAGATATATTCCTGTATAGCAATCAGCCCCAGCATTTT
CDR3 protein: CAISESPLDIFLYSNQPQHF

clone size: once
V gene: TRBV29-1
D gene: .
J gene: TRBJ1-2
CDR3 DNA: TGCAGCGGGTTTAACTATGGCTACACCTTC
CDR3 protein: CSGFNYGYTF

clone size: many
V gene: TRBV20-1
D gene: .
J gene: TRBJ1-1
CDR3 DNA: TGCGCCCCAGGAAACACTGAAGCTTTCTTT
CDR3 protein: CAPGNTEAFF

clone size: few
V gene: TRBV24-1
D gene: .
J gene: TRBJ2-1
CDR3 DNA: TGTGCCACCAGTGGGGCAGGGCCGACCTACAATGAGCAGTTCTTC
CDR3 protein: CATSGAGPTYNEQFF